The rows below give T cell receptor beta chains drawn from one sample of a study of blood T cell repertoires in COVID-19. The method was immunoSEQ multiplex PCR; TCRdb's version includes in-frame clones alone and lacks a portion of them. The table lists over 10,000 clones, about 80% of them singletons. The material sequenced was peripheral blood. These receptor sequences come from an elderly man with acute or convalescent COVID-19. The CDR3 runs from the conserved cysteine through the conserved F or W. The D gene is left open where the match is weak. Rows give clone size only sometimes, using once, few, many, or a class for an expanded clone.

cdr3_nt cdr3_aa v_call d_call j_call clone_size
TGCAGTGCTAGTGCCGGGGGCAATGAGCAGTTCTTC CSASAGGNEQFF TRBV20-1 . TRBJ2-1 .
TGTGCCAGTAGTCTTTCGCGGGGGGGATTTCAAGAGACCCAGTACTTC CASSLSRGGFQETQYF TRBV19 TRBD2 TRBJ2-5 .
TGTGCCACCAGCCCCCGCCAGGCTGGAAACACCATATATTTT CATSPRQAGNTIYF TRBV15 . TRBJ1-3 .
TGTGCCAGCAGCTTAGCGCTCAGGGCAGATACGCAGTATTTT CASSLALRADTQYF TRBV7-9 . TRBJ2-3 .
TGTGCCAGCAGTTCAACCGGGACTAGCGGGGGGGCCGCCGGGGAGCTGTTTTTT CASSSTGTSGGAAGELFF TRBV7-9 TRBD2 TRBJ2-2 .
TGTGCCAGCAGCTTAGCAGGGGGGGCGAGTAGTTACGAGCAGTACTTC CASSLAGGASSYEQYF TRBV7-2 . TRBJ2-7 .
TGCGCCAGCAGCTACAGCTCCTATAATTCACCCCTCCACTTT CASSYSSYNSPLHF TRBV5-1 . TRBJ1-6 once
TGTGCCAGTAGTCCACGACAGGGCGAAAACATTCAGTACTTC CASSPRQGENIQYF TRBV19 TRBD1 TRBJ2-4 .
TGCGCCAGCTCACCCACCGGGACAAAAATCTTCTCCTACGAGCAGTACTTC CASSPTGTKIFSYEQYF TRBV5-1 . TRBJ2-7 .
TGTGCCAGCAGCCCCCGGGACAGGGGCTTGTCCCCGAACACTGAAGCTTTCTTT CASSPRDRGLSPNTEAFF TRBV4-2 TRBD1 TRBJ1-1 .
TGTGCCAGCAACGGACAGGGGGCTTTTGGCACTGAAGCTTTCTTT CASNGQGAFGTEAFF TRBV6-5 TRBD1 TRBJ1-1 .
TGCGCCAGCAGCTTGAGCGGGGGCGGCAATGAGCAGTTCTTC CASSLSGGGNEQFF TRBV5-1 TRBD2 TRBJ2-1 .
TGTGCCAGCAGCTTCTTCGGGTACCAAGAGACCCAGTACTTC CASSFFGYQETQYF TRBV7-2 . TRBJ2-5 .
TGTGCCAGTAGTATAGCCCCGACAGGGGGGGGATACGAGCAGTACTTC CASSIAPTGGGYEQYF TRBV19 TRBD1 TRBJ2-7 .
TGTGCCAGCAGCCGCGCCGGGACTGGGAACACTGAAGCTTTCTTT CASSRAGTGNTEAFF TRBV6-5 . TRBJ1-1 .
TGTGCCAGCCGCGGAGGGCCCTACGAGCAGTACTTC CASRGGPYEQYF TRBV7-9 . TRBJ2-7 few
TGTGCCACCAGCAGAGACTCGCAGCGAATGAACACTGAAGCTTTCTTT CATSRDSQRMNTEAFF TRBV15 . TRBJ1-1 .
TGTGCCAGCAGCTCAACTCCGGGACAGGGGGGGGTCTATGGCTACACCTTC CASSSTPGQGGVYGYTF TRBV5-8 TRBD1 TRBJ1-2 .
TGTGCCAGCAGCGTTGGGAGGGACAATTCACCCCTCCACTTT CASSVGRDNSPLHF TRBV5-4 . TRBJ1-6 .
TGTGCCAGCAGCTTAATTTCCGGGAGCTCTAACTATGGCTACACCTTC CASSLISGSSNYGYTF TRBV11-1 . TRBJ1-2 few
TGTGCCAGCAGTTTAGTGGACAGGATTAATTCACCCCTCCACTTT CASSLVDRINSPLHF TRBV28 TRBD1 TRBJ1-6 once
TGTGCCAGCAGTCCCGCGCTCCGGGACAGGGGGCGGAGGGAGCTGTTTTTT CASSPALRDRGRRELFF TRBV6-2/TRBV6-3 TRBD1 TRBJ2-2 .
TGTGCCAGCAGCCAAGAGGAGCGGGGGGGCCTCGCAGATACGCAGTATTTT CASSQEERGGLADTQYF TRBV4-2 TRBD2 TRBJ2-3 .
TGTGCCAGCAGCCAAGGGGGGGACCGGAAGTACTTC CASSQGGDRKYF TRBV3-1/TRBV3-2 . TRBJ2-7 .
TGTGCCACCAGCAGAGAAGGCGGGGGCCTGAACACTGAAGCTTTCTTT CATSREGGGLNTEAFF TRBV15 . TRBJ1-1 once
TGTGCCAGCAGTTACGAGGGACTAGCGAAGACCGGGGAGCTGTTTTTT CASSYEGLAKTGELFF TRBV6-2/TRBV6-3 TRBD2 TRBJ2-2 .
TGTGCCACCAGTGTCGGGTTCAGCTACACCTTC CATSVGFSYTF TRBV24-1 . TRBJ1-2 .
TGTGCCTGGAGTTTCCGTCCCCAGACCCAGTACTTC CAWSFRPQTQYF TRBV30 . TRBJ2-5 .
TGTGCCAGTAGTATGTCAGCAACTAATGAAAAACTGTTTTTT CASSMSATNEKLFF TRBV19 . TRBJ1-4 .
TGCAGTGCTAGCCAGGGGCGGGAAGCTTTCTTT CSASQGREAFF TRBV20-1 . TRBJ1-1 .
TGTGCCAGCAGCGTAGGAACAGTTAATATCTACGAGCAGTACTTC CASSVGTVNIYEQYF TRBV9 . TRBJ2-7 .